Reported below is one T cell receptor (beta chain). What it binds is not known. Using immunoSEQ multiplex PCR, the repertoire was profiled, and TCRdb retains in-frame clones only, with some absent. The sample records some 1,400,000 clones, over 95% being singletons. This sample was taken from a study of shared clonotypes between healthy human individuals. Turning to the study itself: Every donor yielded three CD4 naive, three CD4 memory, two CD8 naive and one CD8 memory plate. Whole-study results and caveats: The sampled material consisted only of blood, and tissue repertoires are likely to differ.

The CDR3 is 14 amino acids. Trimming stripped 4 bases from V and 1 base from J, with 8 bases between. Germline V gene data show CDR1 as LNHDA and CDR2 as SQIVND (reference sequence). J is TRBJ1-5 and V is TRBV19, with a weak D call TRBD1 (6 bases). This TCR was recovered from a man in his thirties or forties in good health. Sequenced input: naive CD4+ T cells sorted from blood. Subset described: CD45RA+ positively selected. The CDR3 DNA reads as TGTGCCAGTAGTACAGACAGGAGCAATCAGCCCCAGCATTTT. As protein: CASSTDRSNQPQHF.